The 26 T cell receptor beta chains below come from one sample, sequenced in a study of T-cell reconstitution after alpha-beta-depleted transplantation in children. Using unique molecular identifiers, the investigators prepared the TCRbeta library. MiXCR was run by TCRdb on the PCR reads, yielding one entry per CDR3 protein. This sample yields about 500,000 distinct CDR3 sequences, of which approximately 30% are seen a single time; less than 2.5% belongs to the top ten. The sequencing here drew on PBMCs from the stem cell graft donor, taken from the stem cell graft. Source of these receptors: a human donor who donated a stem cell graft to a child with aplastic anemia.

This clonotype was seen many times. J is TRBJ2-1 and V is TRBV30, with a tentative D call TRBD1 (6 bases). V lost 0 bases and J 2 bases, leaving 11 bases between the germline ends. This CDR3 comprises 15 residues. The germline gives CDR1 GTSNPN, CDR2 SVGIG (reference sequence). For the CDR3, the DNA is TGTGCCTGGAGTGTAGGGGGATTTGCCTACAATGAGCAGTTCTTC. Translated, it gives CAWSVGGFAYNEQFF.

This clonotype was picked up one time. The chain joins TRBV4-2 to TRBJ2-5; no clear D gene. There are 15 residues in the CDR3. CDR1 and CDR2 from the germline V gene are LGHNA and YNFKEQ. V dropped 2 bases and J dropped 2 bases, with 12 bases sitting between them. As DNA, the CDR3 is TGTGCCAGCAGCCAAAGTATGGCAGAACAAGAGACCCAGTACTTC. Residues: CASSQSMAEQETQYF.

This clonotype was picked up a small number of times. The rearrangement joins TRBV5-1 to TRBJ1-2; D is uncertain. CDR3 length: 16 amino acids. The germline V gene encodes CDR1 SGHRS and CDR2 YFSETQ. The ends were cut back, 0 bases at V and 4 bases at J, with 16 bases in the middle. The chain's CDR3 is CASSLEGPRGGYGYTF. CDR3 nucleotides: TGCGCCAGCAGCTTGGAGGGCCCCCGGGGTGGCTATGGCTACACCTTC.

This clonotype was observed once. The gene calls are TRBV5-8 and TRBJ1-5; no definite D call. This CDR3 spans 15 amino acids. Germline V CDR1 and CDR2: SGHTS, YDEGEE. Deletions cut 0 bases from V and 0 bases from J, with 7 bases between. The CDR3 nucleotides read TGTGCCAGCAGCTTGGACGGGGATAGCAATCAGCCCCAGCATTTT. It translates to CASSLDGDSNQPQHF.

This rearrangement joins TRBV28 to TRBJ1-2; a possible D gene is TRBD1 (6 bases). This CDR3 has 12 amino acids. V gave up 10 bases and J gave up 6 bases, with 15 bases separating them. Germline V gene data show CDR1 as MDHEN and CDR2 as SYDVKM. CDR3 residues: CATEINRDGYTF. The CDR3 nucleotides read TGTGCCACCGAGATCAACAGGGATGGCTACACCTTC.

V gene TRBV3-1 combines with J gene TRBJ2-7; 7 bases align to TRBD2. This CDR3 spans 14 amino acids. V shed 1 base, J shed 4 bases, and the junction held 4 bases outside the gene matches. The germline CDR1 and CDR2 sequences are LGHDT and YNNKEL (reference sequence). For the CDR3, the DNA is TGTGCCAGCAGCCAAGGCGGGAGTCTGTACGAGCAGTACTTC. This sequence encodes CASSQGGSLYEQYF.

In DNA form, the CDR3 reads TGTGCCAGCAGTGAATATTACGGGCTAGCGGGATACACAGATACGCAGTATTTT. Its translation: CASSEYYGLAGYTDTQYF. The chain combines TRBV25-1 with TRBJ2-3, with 9 bases identical to TRBD2. The germline CDR1 and CDR2 sequences are MGHDK and SYGVNS. V shed 0 bases and J 2 bases; nucleotides not matched to a gene: 9. The CDR3 loop spans 18 amino acids.

This clonotype was picked up many times. The chain employs TRBV27 and TRBJ2-2, with unresolved D. Germline V CDR1 and CDR2: MNHEY, SMNVEV (reference sequence). V was clipped by 0 bases and J by 5 bases, with 4 bases between them. The CDR3 contains 13 residues. The CDR3 DNA sequence: TGTGCCAGCAGTTTATCACAGACCGGGGAGCTGTTTTTT. Protein sequence: CASSLSQTGELFF.

This clonotype turned up a few times. The genes are TRBV12-3 or TRBV12-4 and TRBJ2-1, with 12 bases lining up with TRBD2. This CDR3 contains 16 residues. Losses at the gene ends were 6 bases for V and 0 bases for J; bases not matched to a gene: 3. CDR3: CASRATSGGSYNEQFF. In nucleotides, the CDR3 is TGTGCCAGCAGGGCGACTAGCGGGGGCTCCTACAATGAGCAGTTCTTC.

The rearrangement links TRBV4-3 to TRBJ1-1; D is possibly TRBD1 (6 bases). V was pared by 1 base and J by 2 bases, with 17 bases between. Germline CDR1 reads LGHNA; CDR2 reads YSLEER. CDR3 size: 17 residues. The CDR3 region is CASSQGRGQRTNTEAFF. CDR3 nucleotide sequence: TGCGCCAGCAGCCAAGGCAGAGGACAGCGAACAAACACTGAAGCTTTCTTT.

This clonotype turned up a few times. The chain is built from TRBV29-1 and TRBJ2-7; 8 bases map to TRBD2. The V segment lost 7 bases and the J segment 4 bases; nucleotides outside the gene matches: 6. Germline CDR1 SQVTM, CDR2 ANQGSEA. The CDR3 is made up of 12 amino acids. CDR3 residues: CSGIAGFYEQYF. CDR3 coding DNA: TGCAGCGGGATAGCGGGATTTTACGAGCAGTACTTC.

Only a few counts were recorded for this clonotype. This chain links TRBV20-1 with TRBJ1-5; tentatively, D is TRBD1 (6 bases). V was cut by 4 bases and J by 2 bases, with 12 bases left in between. The CDR3 is made up of 14 amino acids. The V gene's germline CDR1 is DFQATT and CDR2 SNEGSKA (reference sequence). CDR3 sequence reads: CSATGGGGNQPQHF. The CDR3 region has the DNA TGCAGTGCTACCGGGGGGGGCGGCAATCAGCCCCAGCATTTT.

The chain joins TRBV29-1 to TRBJ2-2; tentatively, D is TRBD2 (5 bases). The CDR3 totals 13 residues. The germline V and J ends were trimmed by 2 bases and 5 bases, with 9 bases remaining between them. Germline CDR1 reads SQVTM; CDR2 reads ANQGSEA. The CDR3 DNA sequence: TGCAGCGTTGAAACCAGGACTACCGGGGAGCTGTTTTTT. Amino acids: CSVETRTTGELFF.

This clonotype occurred a few times. This chain joins TRBV29-1 and TRBJ2-5, with 7 bases identical to TRBD1. V lost 2 bases and J lost 2; bases outside the gene matches: 14. The CDR3 covers 17 residues. Germline V gene lookup returns CDR1 SQVTM and CDR2 ANQGSEA. The CDR3 region is CSVETRSVQGRQETQYF. The CDR3 DNA reads TGCAGCGTTGAAACGAGGTCGGTACAGGGGCGACAAGAGACCCAGTACTTC.

This clonotype was recorded a few times. V gene TRBV29-1 combines with J gene TRBJ2-5; 10 bases fit TRBD2. The CDR3 has 15 amino acids. The trim removed 5 bases at V and 2 bases at J, leaving 8 bases unmatched. CDR1 is SQVTM and CDR2 is ANQGSEA in the germline V gene. The CDR3, as DNA: TGCAGCGTTCAGACTAGCGGGCGTTATCAAGAGACCCAGTACTTC. Encoded protein: CSVQTSGRYQETQYF. The entire variable domain, with the rest obtained from reference TRBV29-1 and TRBJ2-5, is as follows: SAVISQKPSRDICQRGTSLTIQCQVDSQVTMMFWYRQQPGQSLTLIATANQGSEATYESGFVIDKFPISRPNLTFSTLTVSNMSPEDSSIYLCSVQTSGRYQETQYFGPGTRLLVL.

V is TRBV4-3 and J is TRBJ1-4, with D unresolved. There are 14 residues in the CDR3. The germline gives CDR1 LGHNA, CDR2 YSLEER. Trimming cost V 1 base and J 5 bases, with 8 bases left between them. In DNA form, the CDR3 reads TGCGCCAGCAGCCAAGGGCAGGACAATGAAAAACTGTTTTTT. As protein: CASSQGQDNEKLFF.

This clonotype was observed many times. V gene TRBV12-3 or TRBV12-4 combines with J gene TRBJ2-1; unclear D gene. With 8 bases removed from V and 0 bases from J, the gap between germline ends came to 8 bases. The CDR3 has 13 residues. The CDR3 DNA follows: TGTGCCAGCGGTGTTAGCTCCTACAATGAGCAGTTCTTC. This encodes CASGVSSYNEQFF.

This clonotype was detected a few times. The V gene is TRBV6-5, the J gene TRBJ2-1, with TRBD2 matching over 11 bases. Germline loops: CDR1 MNHEY, CDR2 SVGAGI. The CDR3 is made up of 16 amino acids. The V segment lost 2 bases and the J segment 5 bases; nucleotides outside the gene matches: 5. CDR3 DNA: TGTGCCAGCAGTTACCAAGTGACTAGCGGGAACAATGAGCAGTTCTTC. Protein: CASSYQVTSGNNEQFF.

This clonotype was recorded a few times. V gene TRBV5-1 combines with J gene TRBJ2-1; TRBD2 matches 7 bases. Trimming removed 7 bases from V and 4 bases from J; junction bases left unmatched: 5. The germline V gene encodes CDR1 SGHRS and CDR2 YFSETQ. The CDR3 length is 13 residues. CDR3 sequence reads: CASGGEGYNEQFF. The CDR3 coding sequence is TGCGCCAGCGGGGGGGAGGGGTACAATGAGCAGTTCTTC. The whole variable domain, remainder taken from reference TRBV5-1 and TRBJ2-1, is KAGVTQTPRYLIKTRGQQVTLSCSPISGHRSVSWYQQTPGQGLQFLFEYFSETQRNKGNFPGRFSGRQFSNSRSEMNVSTLELGDSALYLCASGGEGYNEQFFGPGTRLTVL.

This chain links TRBV7-9 with TRBJ1-4; unclear D gene. CDR3 length equals 13 residues. V lost 1 base and J lost 8, with 8 bases in between. Germline values: CDR1 SEHNR, CDR2 FQNEAQ (reference sequence). The CDR3 region is CASSLDVREKLFF. CDR3 nucleotides: TGTGCCAGCAGCTTAGATGTCCGGGAAAAACTGTTTTTT.

This chain joins TRBV6-1 and TRBJ2-1; 7 bases match TRBD1. The CDR3 is made up of 17 amino acids. CDR1 MNHNS and CDR2 SASEGT come from the germline V gene. J lost 2 bases, V lost 2 bases, and 9 bases had no gene match. Here the CDR3 reads CASSEPRTGRPYNEQFF. The CDR3, as DNA: TGTGCCAGCAGTGAACCGCGGACAGGCCGCCCCTACAATGAGCAGTTCTTC.

This clonotype came up a few times. This CDR3 reads CASSLGTSGRGSDEQFF. DNA of the CDR3: TGTGCCAGCAGCTTAGGGACTAGCGGGAGGGGGTCCGATGAGCAGTTCTTC. The chain recombines TRBV7-8 with TRBJ2-1, with 15 bases identical to TRBD2. This CDR3 comprises 17 residues. From germline, CDR1 is SGHVS and CDR2 FQNEAQ. V lost 1 base to trimming and J lost 8 bases; unmatched junction nucleotides: 6.

The gene calls are TRBV5-1 and TRBJ1-1, with 10 bases lining up with TRBD1. The CDR3 runs 15 residues. In germline, CDR1 is SGHRS, CDR2 YFSETQ. With 0 bases clipped from V and 7 bases from J, the junction kept 6 bases outside the gene matches. CDR3 sequence: CASSLDGTGEVEAFF. DNA of the CDR3: TGCGCCAGCAGCTTGGATGGGACAGGGGAAGTTGAAGCTTTCTTT.

The chain combines TRBV2 with TRBJ2-2, with 10 positions matching TRBD2. With 6 bases clipped from V and 6 bases from J, the junction kept 10 bases outside the gene matches. Germline V lookup: CDR1 SNHLY, CDR2 FYNNEI. The CDR3 runs to 16 residues. This CDR3 reads CASSQSGLAGAGELFF. Here the CDR3 DNA reads TGTGCCAGCAGCCAGTCGGGCCTAGCGGGAGCCGGGGAGCTGTTTTTT.

This rearrangement joins TRBV5-1 to TRBJ2-1, with D maybe TRBD2 (6 bases). V lost 6 bases to trimming and J lost 5 bases, with 15 bases between them. Germline loops: CDR1 SGHRS, CDR2 YFSETQ. This CDR3 spans 14 amino acids. CDR3 protein: CASIRTGGDNEQFF. The CDR3 DNA reads as TGCGCCAGCATTCGGACGGGCGGGGACAATGAGCAGTTCTTC. The entire variable domain, with the rest obtained from reference TRBV5-1 and TRBJ2-1, is as follows: KAGVTQTPRYLIKTRGQQVTLSCSPISGHRSVSWYQQTPGQGLQFLFEYFSETQRNKGNFPGRFSGRQFSNSRSEMNVSTLELGDSALYLCASIRTGGDNEQFFGPGTRLTVL.

This clonotype was seen a handful of times. V is TRBV30 and J is TRBJ2-7; no clear D. This CDR3 spans 14 amino acids. Trimming pared 0 bases from V and 3 bases from J, leaving 12 bases between. Germline V CDR1 and CDR2: GTSNPN, SVGIG (reference sequence). The CDR3 DNA follows: TGTGCCTGGAGTGTACGAGGCAGGAGCTACGAGCAGTACGTC. Its translation is CAWSVRGRSYEQYV.